This T cell receptor (beta chain) came from a study of blood T cell repertoires in COVID-19. In the study overall: The United States, Italy and Spain provided the acute and convalescent COVID-19 samples. T cells, B-cell-depleted T cells, or PBMCs provided the cDNA or gDNA that served as material.

Original handling: Amplifying reference gene primers gave estimates of nucleated cell counts. Sequencing was performed with immunoSEQ multiplex PCR; in TCRdb, only in-frame clones are kept and a portion is missing. That table is the source of V, J and clone size, and D and trimming were worked out from the DNA. The table records tens of thousands of clones, 86% of them present only once. The CDR3 length is 18 residues. The germline V gene has CDR1 SGDLS and CDR2 YYNGEE. V was pared by 3 bases and J by 5 bases, with 12 bases of the junction left unmatched. Sequences were obtained from peripheral blood. The V gene is TRBV9, the J gene TRBJ2-1, with TRBD2 identical over 12 bases. The origin of this receptor is a human donor in a cohort sampled during active COVID-19. For the CDR3, the DNA is TGTGCCAGCAGCGCCCGAGGGACTAGCGGGCCAAGGGACAATGAGCAGTTCTTC. This sequence encodes CASSARGTSGPRDNEQFF. Combining the CDR3 with reference TRBV9 and TRBJ2-1 gives the whole variable domain DSGVTQTPKHLITATGQRVTLRCSPRSGDLSVYWYQQSLDQGLQFLIQYYNGEERAKGNILERFSAQQFPDLHSELNLSSLELGDSALYFCASSARGTSGPRDNEQFFGPGTRLTVL.